What follows is one TCR beta chain and its context. This table comes from immunoSEQ multiplex PCR, and its TCRdb copy is limited to in-frame clones, with some not included. This table has under 200,000 clones, roughly 84% appearing once. This sample is part of a study of blood T cell repertoires in COVID-19. For the study at large: Samples taken during acute and convalescent COVID-19 were collected in the United States, Italy and Spain. From T cells, B-cell-depleted T cells, or PBMCs came the material, which was cDNA or gDNA.

Looked up from germline, CDR1 is SGHTA and CDR2 is FQGNSA. The CDR3 extends over 14 amino acids. The ends lost 5 bases at V and 7 bases at J; junction bases unmatched: 10. The J gene is TRBJ1-2, the V gene TRBV7-2, with TRBD1 identical over 7 bases. Sequencing used peripheral blood. This TCR derives from a man between 18 and 29 years old with active or convalescent COVID-19. CDR3 nucleotide sequence: TGTGCCAGCAGCATAGGACAGGCAGAGGGTGGCTACACCTTC. Its translation: CASSIGQAEGGYTF.